One sample yielded the 9 T cell receptor beta chains listed below, sequenced in a study of T-cell memory formation after mild COVID-19. One entry per CDR3 protein, called by TCRdb with MiXCR from the 5' RACE reads. The table lists around 200,000 distinct CDR3 sequences, 20% to 25% of them singletons, with approximately 22% in the top ten. The sequencing sample was made of PBMCs or a T cell subset sorted from them (not recorded which). The receptors here all came from an adult woman who had mild COVID-19 (a few samples of this study predate the infection). Cell type and time point are not known.

This clonotype has more than one count but fewer than ten. This rearrangement joins TRBV9 to TRBJ2-7; either TRBD1 or TRBD2 may supply D (5 bases each). CDR1 and CDR2 (germline): SGDLS, YYNGEE. Trimming took off 4 bases at V and 10 bases at J, with 24 bases between the two ends. The CDR3 contains 15 residues. CDR3 DNA sequence: TGTGCCAGCAGCCCTTCACCGGGACCTCTTCCTCTCCAGTACTTC. Its protein is CASSPSPGPLPLQYF.

The V call is TRBV19, the J call TRBJ2-7, with no clear D. From germline, CDR1 is LNHDA and CDR2 SQIVND (reference sequence). V lost 1 base and J 0 bases, leaving 4 bases between the germline ends. CDR3 size: 13 residues. This CDR3 reads CASSIGGSYEQYF. For the CDR3, the DNA is TGTGCCAGTAGTATAGGCGGCTCCTACGAGCAGTACTTC.

The J gene is TRBJ1-5, the V gene TRBV15, with 7 bases fitting TRBD1. The CDR3 runs to 17 residues. Per germline, CDR1 LNHNV and CDR2 YYDKDF (reference sequence). Germline trimming cut 5 bases from V and 3 bases from J; bases unmatched to any gene: 13. CDR3 sequence: CATSGSGTEVSNQPQHF. The CDR3 DNA sequence: TGTGCCACCAGCGGTTCGGGGACAGAGGTTTCCAATCAGCCCCAGCATTTT. The full variable domain, completed using reference TRBV15 and TRBJ1-5, is DAMVIQNPRYQVTQFGKPVTLSCSQTLNHNVMYWYQQKSSQAPKLLFHYYDKDFNNEADTPDNFQSRRPNTSFCFLDIRSPGLGDTAMYLCATSGSGTEVSNQPQHFGDGTRLSIL.

This clonotype was counted a single time. The chain is built from TRBV7-3 and TRBJ2-2; the match to TRBD1 covers 8 bases. This CDR3 is built from 19 residues. CDR1 is SGHTA and CDR2 is FQGTGA in the germline V gene. The ends lost 3 bases at V and 5 bases at J; junction bases unmatched: 17. CDR3 region: CASSLVPYAPTGETGELFF. The DNA of the CDR3 is TGTGCCAGCAGCTTGGTCCCCTACGCCCCGACAGGGGAAACCGGGGAGCTGTTTTTT.

This chain connects TRBV7-9 to TRBJ2-2; tentative D call: TRBD2 (5 bases). This CDR3 spans 14 amino acids. Trimming took 6 bases from V and 5 from J, leaving 13 bases between them. Germline CDR1 and CDR2: SEHNR and FQNEAQ (reference sequence). CDR3: CASSSGLLTGELFF. CDR3 in DNA: TGTGCCAGCAGTTCCGGACTGTTAACCGGGGAGCTGTTTTTT.

This clonotype was counted between two and nine times. This chain joins TRBV5-8 and TRBJ1-2; the D gene is possibly TRBD1 (6 bases). Germline CDR1 SGHTS, CDR2 YDEGEE. V shed 0 bases and J shed 6 bases, with 9 bases lying between them. This CDR3 is built from 13 residues. The CDR3 nucleotides are TGTGCCAGCAGCTTGGACCAGGGGAATGGCTACACCTTC. It codes for CASSLDQGNGYTF.

Only a few counts were recorded for this clonotype. The chain combines TRBV7-6 with TRBJ1-1; TRBD1 aligns across 9 bases. The CDR3 has 17 residues. Germline V lookup: CDR1 SGHVS, CDR2 FNYEAQ. J lost 8 bases, V lost 5 bases, and 18 bases had no gene match. CDR3 nucleotide sequence: TGTGCCAGCAGCCAGGGGGCCCAACTACAGGGGGCGGTCGAAGCTTTCTTT. Its translation: CASSQGAQLQGAVEAFF.

This clonotype was observed a few times. CDR3 in amino acids: CASSILGAGTGVAAFF. For the CDR3, the DNA is TGCGCCAGCAGCATCTTGGGCGCCGGGACAGGGGTTGCAGCTTTCTTT. This chain joins TRBV5-1 and TRBJ1-1, with 10 bases aligning to TRBD1. This CDR3 is built from 16 residues. From germline, CDR1 is SGHRS and CDR2 YFSETQ. Trimming at V came to 4 bases and at J to 10 bases, leaving 16 bases not matched to a gene.

The J gene is TRBJ1-1, the V gene TRBV7-9, with unresolved D. The CDR3 is made up of 15 amino acids. V was cut by 0 bases and J by 3 bases, with 11 bases left in between. Germline V gives CDR1 SEHNR, CDR2 FQNEAQ (reference sequence). The DNA of the CDR3 is TGTGCCAGCAGCTTAGCGCTGAATATTGACACTGAAGCTTTCTTT. Translation gives CASSLALNIDTEAFF.